What follows are 15 T cell receptor beta chains derived from one specimen sequenced in a study of CD8+CD57+ T cells in acquired aplastic anemia. Genomic DNA constituted the template upon which TCR beta VDJ and CDR3 profiling was performed. TCRdb passed the reads through MiXCR, listing each CDR3 protein once. This table holds under 250,000 distinct CDR3 sequences, 34% found once. The sequenced sample was sorted CD4+, CD8+, or CD8+CD57+ T cells (not recorded which) from PBMCs. Source of these receptors: a human donor in good health, serving as a control.

This clonotype was seen only a few times. The chain uses TRBV10-2 and TRBJ2-7; weak D call: TRBD2 (7 bases). The CDR3 loop spans 14 amino acids. Germline V CDR1 and CDR2: WSHSY, SAAADI. The ends were cut back, 8 bases at V and 4 bases at J, with 18 bases in the middle. This chain's CDR3 is CASHRGGAGYEQYF. CDR3 DNA sequence: TGCGCCAGCCATAGAGGGGGGGCGGGTTACGAGCAGTACTTC.

This clonotype was counted many times. Written as DNA, the CDR3 is TGCGCCAGCAGCTTGAGTACGGGGGCCGCCTACGAGCAGTACTTC. Protein: CASSLSTGAAYEQYF. The chain couples TRBV5-1 to TRBJ2-7; either TRBD1 or TRBD2 may fit D (6 bases each). The CDR3 sequence is 15 residues long. V was shortened by 1 base and J by 2 bases, with 13 bases between the two germline ends. Germline CDR1 SGHRS, CDR2 YFSETQ.

This clonotype came up many times. This chain links TRBV29-1 with TRBJ1-1; no clear D. CDR3 length: 13 amino acids. V shed 3 bases and J shed 0 bases, with 8 bases lying between them. Per germline, CDR1 SQVTM and CDR2 ANQGSEA. The CDR3 coding sequence is TGCAGCGTTGAGAGGGATATGAACACTGAAGCTTTCTTT. This encodes CSVERDMNTEAFF.

This clonotype has just one count. DNA for the CDR3: TGTGCCAGCAGCCCAACGGCTAGCGGGACCTCCTACGAGCAGTACTTC. Amino acids: CASSPTASGTSYEQYF. V usage is TRBV11-1 and J usage is TRBJ2-7; 9 nucleotides match TRBD2. Germline V lookup: CDR1 SGHAT, CDR2 FQDESV (reference sequence). The CDR3 length is 16 residues. The J segment lost 0 bases and the V segment lost 5 bases, leaving 8 bases of the junction unmatched.

The table lists this clonotype with a count of one. Just one base apart from a much larger clone, this may be a read error. The rearrangement joins TRBV6-1 to TRBJ2-7; 10 bases line up with TRBD2. This CDR3 is built from 15 residues. Trimming removed 6 bases from V and 2 bases from J; junction bases left unmatched: 7. The germline V gene has CDR1 MNHNS and CDR2 SASEGT. Here the CDR3 reads CASSVSGGGPYEQYF. The CDR3 DNA reads TGTGCCAGCAGCGTGAGCGGGGGGGGGCCCTACGAGCAGTACTTC.

The genes are TRBV5-5 and TRBJ1-3; D ambiguous. Germline values: CDR1 SGHKS, CDR2 YYEKEE (reference sequence). This CDR3 has 14 amino acids. Trimming took off 2 bases at V and 1 base at J, with 7 bases between the two ends. This chain's CDR3 is CASSFSGSGNTIYF. The CDR3 nucleotides read TGTGCCAGCAGCTTCTCTGGTTCTGGAAACACCATATATTTT.

This clonotype has a count of ten or more. The chain links TRBV2 to TRBJ2-1; D possibly corresponds to TRBD1 (6 bases). The CDR3 is 15 amino acids. Germline V gene sequence: CDR1 SNHLY, CDR2 FYNNEI. Trimming removed 6 bases from V and 0 bases from J, with 12 bases in between. CDR3 DNA sequence: TGTGCCAGCAGCCGACAGGACAGCTCCTACAATGAGCAGTTCTTC. This encodes CASSRQDSSYNEQFF.

In this sample, this clonotype turned up a few times. A read error may explain this, as a much larger clone is one base away. The chain employs TRBV29-1 and TRBJ1-3, with a possible D match to TRBD1 (5 bases). The CDR3 contains 14 residues. Germline values: CDR1 SQVTM, CDR2 ANQGSEA. Trimming left V 5 bases short and J 0 bases short, with 11 bases between. Here the CDR3 DNA reads TGCAGCGTTAGACAGTCGAGCTCTGGAAACACCATATATTTT. Protein product: CSVRQSSSGNTIYF.

This clonotype was seen repeatedly, ten times or more. The CDR3 bases are TGTGCCAGCAGCTTAAACACCGGGGAGCTGTTTTTT. This translates into CASSLNTGELFF. This chain links TRBV7-9 with TRBJ2-2; D is unclear. This CDR3 is built from 12 residues. Looked up from germline, CDR1 is SEHNR and CDR2 is FQNEAQ (reference sequence). Deletions cut 2 bases from V and 2 bases from J, with 0 bases between.

CDR3 nucleotides: TGCGCCAGCAGCCAAGATGGGTCGCGGAGGTGGAATGAGCAGTTCTTC. This encodes CASSQDGSRRWNEQFF. The chain combines TRBV4-1 with TRBJ2-1; possible D gene TRBD2, 5 bases. The CDR3 extends over 16 amino acids. Trimming shortened V by 0 bases and J by 7 bases, and 16 bases separated the two germline ends. Germline assignment: CDR1 MGHRA and CDR2 YSYEKL.

The rearrangement joins TRBV4-2 to TRBJ2-1, with a weak D call TRBD2 (7 bases). The CDR3 loop spans 18 amino acids. The V end lost 0 bases, the J end lost 2 bases, and 17 bases lay between the germline ends. Germline V gene sequence: CDR1 LGHNA, CDR2 YNFKEQ. CDR3 loop: CASSQDQYGGATYNEQFF. For the CDR3, the DNA is TGTGCCAGCAGCCAAGATCAGTATGGGGGGGCCACCTACAATGAGCAGTTCTTC.

This chain uses TRBV5-4 with TRBJ2-5, with a possible D match to TRBD2 (5 bases). CDR1 is SGHNT and CDR2 is YYREEE in the germline V gene (reference sequence). Trimming removed 0 bases from V and 0 bases from J, with 6 bases in between. The CDR3 consists of 14 residues. CDR3 DNA sequence: TGTGCCAGCAGCTTGGGGAGGTACCAAGAGACCCAGTACTTC. As protein: CASSLGRYQETQYF.

This clonotype was found many times. The chain is built from TRBV19 and TRBJ1-1; the D gene is possibly TRBD1 (5 bases). Trimming cost V 9 bases and J 5 bases, with 19 bases left between them. Germline values: CDR1 LNHDA, CDR2 SQIVND (reference sequence). This CDR3 has 14 residues. CDR3 sequence (DNA): TGTGCCAGCCGCCACCGGGACCGATTAACTGAAGCTTTCTTT. It is translated as CASRHRDRLTEAFF.

V is TRBV29-1 and J is TRBJ2-5, with D perhaps TRBD2 (6 bases). From germline, CDR1 is SQVTM and CDR2 ANQGSEA. The CDR3 runs 14 residues. V was cut by 4 bases and J by 4 bases, with 16 bases left in between. Here the CDR3 DNA reads TGCAGCGTTGCCGTCCCGGAGGGTGGAGAGACCCAGTACTTC. Translation gives CSVAVPEGGETQYF.

This clonotype was recorded many times. The chain uses TRBV10-3 and TRBJ2-3; 7 bases are shared with TRBD2. J was trimmed by 0 bases and V by 7 bases; bases with no gene match: 10. CDR1 and CDR2 (germline): ENHRY, SYGVKD. This CDR3 has 16 residues. Here the CDR3 reads CAITPGGAGSTDTQYF. DNA of the CDR3: TGTGCCATCACCCCTGGGGGAGCGGGGAGCACAGATACGCAGTATTTT.